The T cell receptor beta chain under discussion was sequenced for a study of CD8 T cells in Susac syndrome. Study findings and constraints: The study conceded that its TCR sequencing and HLA analysis involved relatively few individuals.

Random hexamers were used to reverse transcribe about 0.5 to 1 ug of RNA. It was immunoSEQ multiplex PCR that amplified TCR beta CDR3 across 54 Vbeta and 13 Jbeta. MiXCR was run by TCRdb on the immunoSEQ multiplex PCR reads, yielding one entry per CDR3 protein. The data hold 92,000 or so distinct CDR3 sequences, with 90% to 97% observed a single time. FACS enriched CD8+ TEMRA cells, while bulk CD8+ and CD4+ were negatively isolated. The germline CDR1 and CDR2 sequences are SGHTA and FQGNSA. This CDR3 has 16 residues. V lost 3 bases, J lost 0 bases, and 12 bases lay in between. As for this clonotype: Its antigen remains unidentified.

This clonotype originated in a human donor with Susac syndrome. The chain joins TRBV7-2 to TRBJ1-5; D uncertain. The sample consisted of CD8+ T cells from PBMCs. This CDR3 reads CASSLQVGISNQPQHF. CDR3 bases: TGTGCCAGCAGCTTGCAGGTGGGCATTAGCAATCAGCCCCAGCATTTT.